This T cell receptor beta chain was profiled in a study of T cells in Graves' hyperthyroidism and ophthalmopathy. Study-level findings and limits: A 13 V-J model separated ophthalmopathy from stable hyperthyroidism.

Amplified regions were TCR beta CDR3 sequences from RNA transcripts. An initial round of RT-PCR targeting the TCR CDR3 relied on the HTBI primer set. TCRdb reprocessed the multiplex PCR reads with MiXCR, giving one entry per CDR3 protein. Of about 480,000 distinct CDR3 sequences listed, roughly 23% are singletons. Details on this clonotype: Its target is not known.

Germline V gene data show CDR1 as KGHSH and CDR2 as LQKENI. The V gene end was trimmed by 4 bases and the J gene end by 2 bases; junction bases not matched to a gene: 3. The CDR3 is made up of 14 amino acids. The sample was blood. The receptor's source is a woman aged 70-85 years with Graves' ophthalmopathy. The V and J genes are TRBV18 and TRBJ2-7, with TRBD2 matching over 9 bases. This CDR3 is CASSRSGSPYEQYF. The DNA for the CDR3 is TGTGCCAGCTCACGTAGCGGGAGCCCCTACGAGCAGTACTTC. The full variable domain, in which reference TRBV18 and TRBJ2-7 provide the parts outside the CDR3, is NAGVMQNPRHLVRRRGQEARLRCSPMKGHSHVYWYRQLPEEGLKFMVYLQKENIIDESGMPKERFSAEFPKEGPSILRIQQVVRGDSAAYFCASSRSGSPYEQYFGPGTRLTVT.